A single sample gave rise to the 21 T cell receptor beta chains below, sequenced in a study of shared clonotypes between healthy human individuals. CD8 cells regarded as naive lacked CD45RO, were positively chosen for CCR7, and omitted terminally differentiated effector memory CD45RA+ cells. Measured with immunoSEQ multiplex PCR; TCRdb has only the in-frame clones, and not every one. The sample comprises around 640,000 clones, 95% to 97% of which are singletons, and approximately 0.12% rests with the top ten. The sample taken for sequencing was naive CD8+ T cells sorted from blood. The receptors originated from a woman under 40 in good health.

The V and J genes are TRBV7-9 and TRBJ2-7, with D possibly matching TRBD2 (5 bases). This CDR3 spans 16 amino acids. Germline V gene sequence: CDR1 SEHNR, CDR2 FQNEAQ (reference sequence). Trimming cost V 1 base and J 3 bases, with 16 bases left between them. CDR3 loop: CASSLVDRGKGYEQYF. DNA for the CDR3: TGTGCCAGCAGCTTAGTAGACCGGGGAAAGGGCTACGAGCAGTACTTC.

The chain carries TRBV2 and TRBJ1-4, with no clear D. The CDR3 length is 16 residues. Germline V gene sequence: CDR1 SNHLY, CDR2 FYNNEI. V was shortened by 0 bases and J by 0 bases, with 8 bases between the two germline ends. CDR3 sequence (DNA): TGTGCCAGCAGTGAAGCTCGAGGAACAACTAATGAAAAACTGTTTTTT. Its protein product is CASSEARGTTNEKLFF.

The CDR3 loop is CATSREDTGTVGNQPQHF. DNA for the CDR3: TGTGCCACCAGCAGAGAAGATACAGGGACTGTGGGCAATCAGCCCCAGCATTTT. This chain links TRBV15 with TRBJ1-5; the D gene is possibly TRBD1 (6 bases). With 0 bases removed from V and 2 bases from J, the gap between germline ends came to 17 bases. Looked up from germline, CDR1 is LNHNV and CDR2 is YYDKDF (reference sequence). This CDR3 comprises 18 residues.

The genes are TRBV19 and TRBJ2-3; D is unclear. The CDR3 is 15 amino acids. Germline V CDR1 and CDR2: LNHDA, SQIVND (reference sequence). V shed 8 bases and J shed 8 bases, with 23 bases lying between them. As DNA, the CDR3 is TGTGCCAGTTGTAACCTTGCTCCCTCTCCGAGTACGCAGTATTTT. Its protein is CASCNLAPSPSTQYF.

In DNA, the CDR3 is TGCAGCGCCTCACTAGCGGGAGTCCCCTTGGTCACCGGGGAGCTGTTTTTT. Amino acids: CSASLAGVPLVTGELFF. The chain has TRBV29-1 and TRBJ2-2; 11 bases line up with TRBD2. The CDR3 has 17 amino acids. V was clipped by 7 bases and J by 4 bases; unmatched bases: 14. From germline, CDR1 is SQVTM and CDR2 ANQGSEA.

The chain joins TRBV13 to TRBJ2-7, with D perhaps matching TRBD2 (6 bases). This CDR3 is 15 amino acids long. Germline CDR1 is PRHDT and CDR2 is FYEKMQ (reference sequence). Trimming removed 3 bases from V and 3 bases from J, with 15 bases in between. The CDR3 is CASSLGGTPIYEQYF. In DNA, the CDR3 is TGTGCCAGCAGCTTGGGCGGGACTCCCATCTACGAGCAGTACTTC.

The chain employs TRBV14 and TRBJ2-7; 8 bases align to TRBD2. Trimming cost V 1 base and J 0 bases; bases outside gene matches: 2. The germline V gene encodes CDR1 SGHDN and CDR2 FVKESK. This CDR3 has 15 residues. The CDR3 DNA is TGTGCCAGCAGCCAAGGACTAGCGATCTCCTACGAGCAGTACTTC. It codes for CASSQGLAISYEQYF.

J is TRBJ1-1 and V is TRBV7-8; a possible D gene is TRBD1 (5 bases). Germline lookup yields CDR1 SGHVS and CDR2 FQNEAQ. The V end was cut by 5 bases, the J end by 5 bases, with 12 bases between. The CDR3 length is 13 residues. The CDR3 nucleotides are TGTGCCAGCAGCCCTGGGGGTAGGACTGAAGCTTTCTTT. Residues: CASSPGGRTEAFF.

The chain employs TRBV11-2 and TRBJ2-5; 8 nucleotides line up with TRBD2. CDR3 length equals 15 residues. Germline V gene lookup returns CDR1 SGHAT and CDR2 FQNNGV. J gave up 4 bases and V 5 bases, and 9 bases lay outside the gene matches. Here the CDR3 DNA reads TGTGCCAGCAGCGGCAGCGGGGGAGGACGAGAGACCCAGTACTTC. It translates to CASSGSGGGRETQYF.

The sample holds one count of this clone. This chain connects TRBV10-3 to TRBJ2-4; no clear D. CDR3 length equals 16 residues. Trimming took 0 bases from V and 0 from J, leaving 9 bases between them. Germline CDR1 ENHRY, CDR2 SYGVKD. The DNA for the CDR3 is TGTGCCATCAGTGAGTCGGTGTTGGAAGCCAAAAACATTCAGTACTTC. As protein: CAISESVLEAKNIQYF.

This chain uses TRBV4-1 with TRBJ2-7; TRBD1 is a possible D gene (5 bases). CDR1 and CDR2 (germline): MGHRA, YSYEKL. There are 14 residues in the CDR3. V dropped 4 bases and J dropped 5 bases, with 15 bases sitting between them. The CDR3 coding sequence is TGCGCCAGCAGCCCCAGGGCAGGTTTCAACGAGCAGTACTTC. It codes for CASSPRAGFNEQYF.

This rearrangement joins TRBV7-9 to TRBJ2-2; 8 bases match TRBD2. This CDR3 contains 16 residues. CDR1 SEHNR and CDR2 FQNEAQ come from the germline V gene (reference sequence). V trimming: 2 bases; J trimming: 5 bases; junction bases outside the gene matches: 7. CDR3 DNA sequence: TGTGCCAGCAGCTTACAAGCGGGAGTTGATACCGGGGAGCTGTTTTTT. It is translated as CASSLQAGVDTGELFF.

The V call is TRBV28, the J call TRBJ1-4; D is perhaps TRBD1 (5 bases). V was clipped by 5 bases and J by 6 bases, with 19 bases between them. Germline loops: CDR1 MDHEN, CDR2 SYDVKM. CDR3 length: 16 amino acids. The CDR3 DNA reads TGTGCCAGCAGTGCGGGACTCGTCCCCGTTGATGAAAAACTGTTTTTT. This sequence encodes CASSAGLVPVDEKLFF. The full variable domain, completed using reference TRBV28 and TRBJ1-4, is DVKVTQSSRYLVKRTGEKVFLECVQDMDHENMFWYRQDPGLGLRLIYFSYDVKMKEKGDIPEGYSVSREKKERFSLILESASTNQTSMYLCASSAGLVPVDEKLFFGSGTQLSVL.

The chain uses TRBV28 and TRBJ2-7, with D unclear. V was cut by 3 bases and J by 3 bases, with 9 bases left in between. Germline V gene lookup returns CDR1 MDHEN and CDR2 SYDVKM. The CDR3 covers 13 residues. The CDR3 bases are TGTGCCAGCAGTTTCGCGATGGTCTACGAGCAGTACTTC. Protein: CASSFAMVYEQYF.

This chain joins TRBV6-1 and TRBJ1-1; no firm D call. The V gene's germline CDR1 is MNHNS and CDR2 SASEGT. V lost 0 bases and J 8 bases, leaving 7 bases between the germline ends. The CDR3 extends over 12 amino acids. The CDR3 sequence is CASSEAWQEAFF. The CDR3, as DNA: TGTGCCAGCAGTGAAGCATGGCAGGAAGCTTTCTTT.

This chain connects TRBV4-1 to TRBJ2-3; a possible D gene is TRBD2 (6 bases). Germline V gene lookup returns CDR1 MGHRA and CDR2 YSYEKL. The CDR3 runs 16 residues. Trimming took 8 bases from V and 0 from J, leaving 18 bases between them. Here the CDR3 reads CASSFGGFASTDTQYF. The CDR3 coding sequence is TGCGCCAGCTCATTTGGGGGGTTTGCTAGCACAGATACGCAGTATTTT.

CDR3 in amino acids: CASSPAGVVNEKLFF. The CDR3 nucleotides are TGTGCCAGCAGCCCTGCTGGGGTTGTTAATGAAAAACTGTTTTTT. V gene TRBV7-9 combines with J gene TRBJ1-4, with D unclear. The ends were cut back, 5 bases at V and 4 bases at J, with 14 bases in the middle. Germline-derived CDR1 and CDR2 are SEHNR and FQNEAQ (reference sequence). The CDR3 runs to 15 residues.

This chain joins TRBV11-2 and TRBJ2-2; no firm D call. Germline-derived CDR1 and CDR2 are SGHAT and FQNNGV. V was clipped by 0 bases and J by 7 bases, with 6 bases between them. CDR3 length: 13 residues. The CDR3 nucleotides are TGTGCCAGCAGCTTAGATACCGGCGGGGAGCTGTTTTTT. Its protein product is CASSLDTGGELFF.

CDR3 coding DNA: TGTGCCAGTAGTACACCCGACGAGGGGTTACGCACAGATACGCAGTATTTT. Amino acid sequence: CASSTPDEGLRTDTQYF. The rearrangement uses TRBV19 and TRBJ2-3; TRBD1 or TRBD2 may be the D gene (5 bases each). Deletions cut 4 bases from V and 1 base from J, with 18 bases between. CDR1 and CDR2 (germline): LNHDA, SQIVND (reference sequence). The CDR3 runs 17 residues.

This sequence joins TRBV27 and TRBJ2-7, with TRBD2 as a possible D gene (6 bases). This CDR3 contains 14 residues. Germline V gene lookup returns CDR1 MNHEY and CDR2 SMNVEV (reference sequence). V lost 5 bases to trimming and J lost 5 bases, with 16 bases between them. The CDR3 protein is CASSLLRGSDEQYF. CDR3 DNA sequence: TGTGCCAGCAGTCTCCTACGGGGGTCCGACGAGCAGTACTTC.

The V gene is TRBV19, the J gene TRBJ2-1; TRBD1 matches at 8 bases. J gave up 0 bases and V 10 bases, and 5 bases lay outside the gene matches. The CDR3 runs 14 residues. Germline lookup yields CDR1 LNHDA and CDR2 SQIVND (reference sequence). The CDR3 loop reads CATWTGYSYNEQFF. The CDR3 DNA sequence: TGTGCCACGTGGACAGGGTACTCCTACAATGAGCAGTTCTTC.